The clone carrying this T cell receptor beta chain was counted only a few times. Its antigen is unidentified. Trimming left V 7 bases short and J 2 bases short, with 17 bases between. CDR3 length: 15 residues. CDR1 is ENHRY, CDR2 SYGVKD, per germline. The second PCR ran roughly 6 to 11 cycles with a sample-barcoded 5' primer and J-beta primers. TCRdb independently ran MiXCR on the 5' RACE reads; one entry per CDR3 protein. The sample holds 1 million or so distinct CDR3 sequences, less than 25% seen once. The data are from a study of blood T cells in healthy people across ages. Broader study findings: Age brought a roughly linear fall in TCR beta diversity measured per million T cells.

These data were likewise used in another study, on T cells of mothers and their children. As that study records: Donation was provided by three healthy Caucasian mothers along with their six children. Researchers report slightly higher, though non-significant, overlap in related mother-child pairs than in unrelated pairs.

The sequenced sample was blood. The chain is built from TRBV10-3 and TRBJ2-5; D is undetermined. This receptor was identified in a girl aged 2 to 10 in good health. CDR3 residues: CAIKKNGDLQETQYF. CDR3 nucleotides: TGTGCCATCAAAAAAAATGGAGACCTTCAAGAGACCCAGTACTTC.